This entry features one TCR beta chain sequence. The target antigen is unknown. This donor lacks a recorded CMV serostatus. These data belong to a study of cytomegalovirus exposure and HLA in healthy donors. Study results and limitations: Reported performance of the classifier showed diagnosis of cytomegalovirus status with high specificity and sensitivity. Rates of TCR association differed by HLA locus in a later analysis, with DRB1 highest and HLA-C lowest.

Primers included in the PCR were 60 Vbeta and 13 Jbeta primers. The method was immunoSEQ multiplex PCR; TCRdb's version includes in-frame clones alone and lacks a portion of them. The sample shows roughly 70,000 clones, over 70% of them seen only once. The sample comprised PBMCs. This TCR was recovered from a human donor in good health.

The CDR3 region is CAISSAGGQPQHF. CDR3 bases: TGTGCCATCAGTTCCGCTGGGGGGCAGCCCCAGCATTTT. V usage is TRBV10-3 and J usage is TRBJ1-5; perhaps TRBD1 as D (5 bases). Germline CDR1 reads ENHRY; CDR2 reads SYGVKD. V dropped 5 bases and J dropped 7 bases, with 12 bases sitting between them. There are 13 residues in the CDR3.